Each of the 21 T cell receptor beta chains below was sequenced from the same sample in a study of blood T cell repertoires in COVID-19. Here immunoSEQ multiplex PCR was the method, and the copy in TCRdb shows in-frame clones only, minus some. The data hold roughly 200,000 clones, with 81% observed a single time. Sequencing input: peripheral blood. These receptors were obtained from a woman aged 40 to 55 with COVID-19, enrolled during active disease.

The chain couples TRBV19 to TRBJ1-5; D remains ambiguous. The V end was cut by 8 bases, the J end by 0 bases, with 8 bases between. There are 13 residues in the CDR3. Germline CDR1 reads LNHDA; CDR2 reads SQIVND (reference sequence). CDR3 bases: TGTGCCAGTTGGGAGAATAGCAATCAGCCCCAGCATTTT. Amino acids: CASWENSNQPQHF.

The chain is built from TRBV30 and TRBJ2-3; D unclear. This CDR3 comprises 11 residues. With 3 bases removed from V and 3 bases from J, the gap between germline ends came to 4 bases. Germline loops: CDR1 GTSNPN, CDR2 SVGIG (reference sequence). Here the CDR3 DNA reads TGTGCCTGGAGCAGGACAGATACGCAGTATTTT. Its protein is CAWSRTDTQYF.

This clone was picked up a small number of times. V and J are TRBV28 and TRBJ1-1; 8 positions match TRBD1. The CDR3 has 13 amino acids. Germline lookup yields CDR1 MDHEN and CDR2 SYDVKM. The ends lost 3 bases at V and 8 bases at J; junction bases unmatched: 5. The CDR3 bases are TGTGCCAGCAGTTTGGGACAGGTCGTAGAAGCTTTCTTT. Translating it yields CASSLGQVVEAFF.

V and J are TRBV5-6 and TRBJ2-1; 9 nucleotides align to TRBD2. Per the germline V gene, CDR1 is SGHDT and CDR2 is YYEEEE. The CDR3 extends over 17 amino acids. With V trimmed by 0 bases and J by 3 bases, 7 bases remained unmatched. The CDR3 DNA reads as TGTGCCAGCAGCTTGGCCCGGCTAGCGGGGAACTACAATGAGCAGTTCTTC. Its protein is CASSLARLAGNYNEQFF.

The chain carries TRBV28 and TRBJ2-2; 8 nucleotides match TRBD1. Germline V gene sequence: CDR1 MDHEN, CDR2 SYDVKM. There are 13 residues in the CDR3. J lost 7 bases, V lost 7 bases, and 5 bases had no gene match. In nucleotides, the CDR3 is TGTGCCAGCAACCAGGGGGCATACGGGGAGCTGTTTTTT. It specifies CASNQGAYGELFF.

The chain links TRBV5-4 to TRBJ2-1, with TRBD2 matching over 9 bases. This CDR3 spans 15 amino acids. The V gene's germline CDR1 is SGHNT and CDR2 YYREEE (reference sequence). The junction had 10 bases not matched to a gene; V was cut back by 2 bases and J by 10 bases. The DNA for the CDR3 is TGTGCCAGCAGCTTAGATGGCGGGAGGGAATTAGAGCAGTTCTTC. This encodes CASSLDGGRELEQFF.

The V and J genes are TRBV9 and TRBJ2-1; no clear D gene. The CDR3 length is 13 residues. V lost 4 bases, J lost 8 bases, and 13 bases lay in between. Germline V gives CDR1 SGDLS, CDR2 YYNGEE. The CDR3 bases are TGTGCCAGCAGCATGACTCCCACCTATGAGCAGTTCTTC. Protein: CASSMTPTYEQFF.

This clone was picked up one time. The gene calls are TRBV20-1 and TRBJ2-3; 14 positions match TRBD2. Losses at the gene ends were 3 bases for V and 4 bases for J; bases not matched to a gene: 15. Germline lookup yields CDR1 DFQATT and CDR2 SNEGSKA (reference sequence). This CDR3 contains 19 residues. For the CDR3, the DNA is TGCAGTGCTAGTCGTGACGGGACTAGCGGGAGAGCCTACGCAGATACGCAGTATTTT. Its protein is CSASRDGTSGRAYADTQYF.

The chain couples TRBV5-1 to TRBJ2-7; 10 nucleotides line up with TRBD2. V trimming: 2 bases; J trimming: 5 bases; junction bases outside the gene matches: 4. CDR3 length equals 14 residues. Germline V gene lookup returns CDR1 SGHRS and CDR2 YFSETQ. The CDR3 DNA reads TGCGCCAGCAGCTTAAATCTAGCGGGAGACGAGCAGTACTTC. Encoded protein: CASSLNLAGDEQYF.

The chain carries TRBV19 and TRBJ2-2; 7 bases match TRBD2. This CDR3 comprises 15 residues. The trim removed 3 bases at V and 3 bases at J, leaving 4 bases unmatched. Germline CDR1 reads LNHDA; CDR2 reads SQIVND (reference sequence). The CDR3: CASSIQGGYTGELFF. The CDR3 bases are TGTGCCAGTAGTATCCAGGGAGGGTACACCGGGGAGCTGTTTTTT.

The rearrangement uses TRBV11-2 and TRBJ2-7, with a tentative D call TRBD2 (5 bases). CDR1 is SGHAT and CDR2 is FQNNGV in the germline V gene. Trimming removed 5 bases from V and 0 bases from J, with 5 bases in between. This CDR3 has 12 amino acids. DNA for the CDR3: TGTGCCAGCAGCGGGAGCTCCTACGAGCAGTACGTC. It translates to CASSGSSYEQYV.

CDR3 coding DNA: TGCGCCAGCAGCAGGGGGGGACTCCCCGGGACAGATACGCAGTATTTT. Residues: CASSRGGLPGTDTQYF. J is TRBJ2-3 and V is TRBV5-1; a possible D gene is TRBD2 (7 bases). This CDR3 contains 16 residues. Germline V CDR1 and CDR2: SGHRS, YFSETQ. The V end lost 4 bases, the J end lost 3 bases, and 18 bases lay between the germline ends.

In DNA form, the CDR3 reads TGTGCCGTCCTAGCGGGGGGCGGCACAGATACGCAGTATTTT. Translated: CAVLAGGGTDTQYF. This chain joins TRBV2 and TRBJ2-3, with 11 nucleotides matching TRBD2. The CDR3 length is 14 residues. The germline gives CDR1 SNHLY, CDR2 FYNNEI. Germline trimming cut 11 bases from V and 1 base from J; bases unmatched to any gene: 5.

This chain connects TRBV3-1 (or the pseudogene TRBV3-2) to TRBJ2-1, with TRBD1 identical over 8 bases. Germline values: CDR1 LGHDT, CDR2 YNNKEL (reference sequence). The junction had 8 bases not matched to a gene; V was cut back by 8 bases and J by 2 bases. This CDR3 region has 15 residues. Here the CDR3 DNA reads TGTGCCAGCTCCCGGGACAGGTCGACCTACAATGAGCAGTTCTTC. This sequence encodes CASSRDRSTYNEQFF.

This clone has a single count. This chain uses TRBV5-6 with TRBJ2-1; D is unclear. Per germline, CDR1 SGHDT and CDR2 YYEEEE. The CDR3 runs 17 residues. The V and J ends lost 3 bases and 0 bases respectively, with 16 bases between them. The CDR3 DNA sequence: TGTGCCAGCAGCTGGGCCCCAGATTCCAGCTCCTACAATGAGCAGTTCTTC. Translation: CASSWAPDSSSYNEQFF. The full variable domain, with the rest looked up from reference TRBV5-6 and TRBJ2-1, is DAGVTQSPTHLIKTRGQQVTLRCSPKSGHDTVSWYQQALGQGPQFIFQYYEEEERQRGNFPDRFSGHQFPNYSSELNVNALLLGDSALYLCASSWAPDSSSYNEQFFGPGTRLTVL.

This clone was found once. This chain links TRBV28 with TRBJ2-1, with D possibly being TRBD2 (5 bases). The V and J ends lost 6 bases and 5 bases respectively, with 8 bases between them. The CDR3 covers 12 residues. Per the germline V gene, CDR1 is MDHEN and CDR2 is SYDVKM. The CDR3 loop reads CASRERNNEQFF. Here the CDR3 DNA reads TGTGCCAGCAGGGAGCGGAACAATGAGCAGTTCTTC.

The V call is TRBV11-2, the J call TRBJ2-7; D possibly corresponds to TRBD2 (5 bases). V lost 6 bases, J lost 4 bases, and 7 bases lay in between. This CDR3 contains 11 residues. The V gene's germline CDR1 is SGHAT and CDR2 FQNNGV. CDR3 sequence (DNA): TGTGCCAGCAGGGGAGTTTACGAGCAGTACTTC. This gives the protein CASRGVYEQYF.

As DNA, the CDR3 is TGTGCCACCGGGGACAGCAAGAACACTGAAGCTTTCTTT. It encodes CATGDSKNTEAFF. The chain links TRBV12-3 or TRBV12-4 to TRBJ1-1, with 7 bases identical to TRBD1. V gave up 10 bases and J gave up 1 base; unmatched junction bases: 6. This CDR3 is built from 13 residues.

The CDR3 protein is CASSFAGTNEKLFF. The DNA of the CDR3 is TGTGCCAGCAGCTTCGCGGGGACTAATGAAAAACTGTTTTTT. The rearrangement uses TRBV7-8 and TRBJ1-4; no clear D. Trimming removed 3 bases at V and 2 bases at J, with 7 bases between. This CDR3 spans 14 amino acids. Germline V gene data show CDR1 as SGHVS and CDR2 as FQNEAQ.

The chain recombines TRBV5-4 with TRBJ1-5, with D perhaps TRBD1 (5 bases). CDR1 and CDR2 (germline): SGHNT, YYREEE (reference sequence). The CDR3 is 13 residues long. V was pared by 4 bases and J by 14 bases, with 19 bases between. This CDR3 reads CASSTGGTTTEHF. DNA for the CDR3: TGTGCCAGCAGCACAGGCGGGACCACCACCGAGCATTTT.

This clone has just one count. The chain couples TRBV15 to TRBJ2-3; TRBD2 agrees at 10 bases. V trimming: 5 bases; J trimming: 6 bases; junction bases outside the gene matches: 11. The CDR3 is 16 amino acids. CDR1 is LNHNV and CDR2 is YYDKDF in the germline V gene (reference sequence). The CDR3 bases are TGTGCCACCAGCGAAGCTCAAGCGGGAGGGAGGGATACGCAGTATTTT. Residues: CATSEAQAGGRDTQYF. Variable domain in full (rest from reference TRBV15 and TRBJ2-3): DAMVIQNPRYQVTQFGKPVTLSCSQTLNHNVMYWYQQKSSQAPKLLFHYYDKDFNNEADTPDNFQSRRPNTSFCFLDIRSPGLGDTAMYLCATSEAQAGGRDTQYFGPGTRLTVL.